A selection of T cell receptor beta chains follows, all from one sample in a study of blood T cell repertoires in COVID-19. Profiled with immunoSEQ multiplex PCR; TCRdb holds only in-frame clones, not every one. Here the sample spans around 170,000 clones, 70% to 80% being singletons. Input material: PBMCs or T cells enriched from blood (not recorded which). The receptors originated from a man aged 55 to 69 who had been exposed to COVID-19. CDR3s include the opening cysteine and the closing phenylalanine or tryptophan. The D gene is left open where the match is weak. Size is omitted from some rows. Given values are once, few, many or a class for expanded clones.

d_gene: TRBD2; j_gene: TRBJ2-1; v_gene: TRBV6-2/TRBV6-3; abundance: .; CDR3aa: CASSTSAYNEQFF; CDR3nt: TGTGCCAGCAGTACTAGCGCGTACAATGAGCAGTTCTTC
d_gene: TRBD2; j_gene: TRBJ2-2; v_gene: TRBV5-1; abundance: .; CDR3aa: CASSVTSGRAGELFF; CDR3nt: TGCGCCAGCAGCGTGACTAGCGGGAGGGCCGGGGAGCTGTTTTTT
d_gene: TRBD1; j_gene: TRBJ2-7; v_gene: TRBV5-1; abundance: .; CDR3aa: CASSSSTGGSYEQYF; CDR3nt: TGCGCCAGCAGCTCATCGACAGGGGGGTCCTACGAGCAGTACTTC
d_gene: .; j_gene: TRBJ1-4; v_gene: TRBV24-1; abundance: .; CDR3aa: CATSDSGGNEKLFF; CDR3nt: TGTGCCACCAGTGATTCTGGGGGCAATGAAAAACTGTTTTTT
d_gene: TRBD1; j_gene: TRBJ1-3; v_gene: TRBV18; abundance: .; CDR3aa: CASCQGQGNSGNTIYF; CDR3nt: TGTGCCAGCTGCCAGGGACAGGGGAACTCTGGAAACACCATATATTTT
d_gene: .; j_gene: TRBJ1-6; v_gene: TRBV28; abundance: .; CDR3aa: CASSFVYNSPLHF; CDR3nt: TGTGCCAGCAGTTTCGTGTATAATTCACCCCTCCACTTT
d_gene: .; j_gene: TRBJ1-3; v_gene: TRBV19; abundance: .; CDR3aa: CASSQDSSTYGNTIYF; CDR3nt: TGTGCCAGTAGTCAGGACAGCTCGACCTACGGAAACACCATATATTTT
d_gene: .; j_gene: TRBJ1-2; v_gene: TRBV3-1/TRBV3-2; abundance: .; CDR3aa: CASSQVNGYTF; CDR3nt: TGTGCCAGCAGCCAAGTTAATGGCTACACCTTC
d_gene: .; j_gene: TRBJ2-5; v_gene: TRBV6-5; abundance: .; CDR3aa: CASSYSFRGSETQYF; CDR3nt: TGTGCCAGCAGTTACTCTTTCAGGGGTTCAGAGACCCAGTACTTC
d_gene: .; j_gene: TRBJ1-4; v_gene: TRBV7-9; abundance: .; CDR3aa: CASSPQGWGGGEKLFF; CDR3nt: TGTGCCAGCAGCCCGCAAGGCTGGGGGGGTGGCGAAAAACTGTTTTTT
d_gene: .; j_gene: TRBJ2-2; v_gene: TRBV5-1; abundance: .; CDR3aa: CASSLGGSTFNTGELFF; CDR3nt: TGCGCCAGCAGCTTGGGGGGCTCTACCTTTAACACCGGGGAGCTGTTTTTT
d_gene: .; j_gene: TRBJ1-1; v_gene: TRBV11-3; abundance: .; CDR3aa: CASSPGGNTEAFF; CDR3nt: TGTGCCAGCAGCCCCGGTGGGAACACTGAAGCTTTCTTT
d_gene: TRBD1; j_gene: TRBJ1-3; v_gene: TRBV15; abundance: .; CDR3aa: CATSRDRQGSGNTIYF; CDR3nt: TGTGCCACCAGCAGAGATCGACAGGGGTCTGGAAACACCATATATTTT
d_gene: .; j_gene: TRBJ2-5; v_gene: TRBV7-8; abundance: .; CDR3aa: CASSLMFGTQYF; CDR3nt: TGTGCCAGCAGCTTAATGTTCGGGACCCAGTACTTC
d_gene: TRBD1; j_gene: TRBJ1-5; v_gene: TRBV18; abundance: .; CDR3aa: CASSRDRPPNQPQHF; CDR3nt: TGTGCCAGCTCCCGGGACAGGCCTCCTAATCAGCCCCAGCATTTT
d_gene: TRBD2; j_gene: TRBJ2-1; v_gene: TRBV6-1; abundance: once; CDR3aa: CASSEPRLAAGYNEQFF; CDR3nt: TGTGCCAGCAGTGAACCCCGACTAGCTGCTGGGTACAATGAGCAGTTCTTC
d_gene: TRBD1; j_gene: TRBJ1-4; v_gene: TRBV29-1; abundance: .; CDR3aa: CSGGQGEELFF; CDR3nt: TGCAGCGGCGGACAGGGGGAAGAACTGTTTTTT
d_gene: TRBD2; j_gene: TRBJ2-3; v_gene: TRBV4-1; abundance: .; CDR3aa: CASSQELAGARDTQYF; CDR3nt: TGCGCCAGCAGCCAAGAACTAGCGGGAGCCCGGGATACGCAGTATTTT
d_gene: TRBD2; j_gene: TRBJ2-2; v_gene: TRBV7-9; abundance: few; CDR3aa: CASSRQGTSGRNTGELFF; CDR3nt: TGTGCCAGCAGCCGACAGGGGACTAGCGGAAGGAACACCGGGGAGCTGTTTTTT
d_gene: .; j_gene: TRBJ2-1; v_gene: TRBV5-4; abundance: .; CDR3aa: CASSSVQGGEQFF; CDR3nt: TGTGCCAGCAGCTCAGTCCAGGGCGGTGAGCAGTTCTTC
d_gene: TRBD1; j_gene: TRBJ2-1; v_gene: TRBV11-2; abundance: .; CDR3aa: CASSLAAGGHNEQFF; CDR3nt: TGTGCCAGCAGCTTAGCGGCAGGGGGCCACAATGAGCAGTTCTTC
d_gene: .; j_gene: TRBJ1-2; v_gene: TRBV30; abundance: .; CDR3aa: CAWSVPQYGYTF; CDR3nt: TGTGCCTGGAGTGTACCCCAGTATGGCTACACCTTC
d_gene: TRBD2; j_gene: TRBJ2-5; v_gene: TRBV3-1/TRBV3-2; abundance: .; CDR3aa: CASSQGFSGRSQETQYF; CDR3nt: TGTGCCAGCAGCCAAGGGTTTAGCGGGAGGTCACAAGAGACCCAGTACTTC
d_gene: .; j_gene: TRBJ1-5; v_gene: TRBV6-5; abundance: .; CDR3aa: CASSRIRGQPQHF; CDR3nt: TGTGCCAGCAGTCGGATACGGGGACAGCCCCAGCATTTT
d_gene: TRBD1; j_gene: TRBJ2-3; v_gene: TRBV10-1; abundance: .; CDR3aa: CASSRQGTADTQYF; CDR3nt: TGCGCCAGCAGTAGACAGGGGACGGCAGATACGCAGTATTTT
d_gene: .; j_gene: TRBJ2-7; v_gene: TRBV14; abundance: .; CDR3aa: CASSQDLGYEQYF; CDR3nt: TGTGCCAGCAGCCAAGACCTCGGGTATGAGCAGTACTTC
d_gene: TRBD2; j_gene: TRBJ2-3; v_gene: TRBV7-7; abundance: few; CDR3aa: CASSLTALGAGPTDTQYF; CDR3nt: TGTGCCAGCAGCTTAACCGCGTTGGGAGCGGGGCCCACAGATACGCAGTATTTT
d_gene: .; j_gene: TRBJ2-7; v_gene: TRBV11-2; abundance: .; CDR3aa: CASGGLRYEQYF; CDR3nt: TGTGCCAGCGGAGGACTGCGCTACGAGCAGTACTTC
d_gene: .; j_gene: TRBJ2-2; v_gene: TRBV6-2/TRBV6-3; abundance: .; CDR3aa: CASSRTSPGPTGELFF; CDR3nt: TGTGCCAGCAGTCGAACCTCGCCAGGGCCCACCGGGGAGCTGTTTTTT